The 14 T cell receptor beta chains given below trace back to one sample, sequenced in a study of T-cell reconstitution after alpha-beta-depleted transplantation in children. It was with unique molecular identifiers that the TCRbeta library was prepared. MiXCR was run by TCRdb on the PCR reads, yielding one entry per CDR3 protein. The repertoire holds 150,000 to 200,000 distinct CDR3 sequences, with around 7% as singletons. The sample here was PBMCs from the stem cell graft donor, taken from the stem cell graft. The receptors stem from a human donor who donated a stem cell graft to a child with Wiskott-Aldrich syndrome.

A word on this clonotype: One end of the junction does not line up with germline, which may come from a read error. J is TRBJ2-3 and V is TRBV7-6; 10 nucleotides line up with TRBD2. The length of the CDR3 is 15 residues. The germline gives CDR1 SGHVS, CDR2 FNYEAQ. The chain's CDR3 is CASSQTGLATDTLYF. CDR3 nucleotide sequence: TGTGCCAGCAGCCAAACGGGACTAGCGACAGATACGCTGTATTTT.

This clonotype was seen many times. The V and J genes are TRBV7-8 and TRBJ1-6; D remains unclear. In germline, CDR1 is SGHVS, CDR2 FQNEAQ. V shed 1 base and J shed 2 bases, with 3 bases lying between them. The CDR3 covers 14 residues. The DNA for the CDR3 is TGTGCCAGCAGCTTAGGTCCCTATAATTCACCCCTCCACTTT. Translation: CASSLGPYNSPLHF.

The V call is TRBV3-1, the J call TRBJ2-6; no reliable D call. The CDR3 loop spans 17 amino acids. CDR1 is LGHDT, CDR2 YNNKEL, per germline (reference sequence). V lost 10 bases and J lost 1, with 20 bases in between. The CDR3 is CATTQEFSGSGANVLTF. In nucleotides, the CDR3 is TGTGCCACCACCCAAGAATTCTCAGGTTCTGGGGCCAACGTCCTGACTTTC.

Many counts were recorded for this clonotype. The rearrangement joins TRBV20-1 to TRBJ1-5; possibly TRBD1 for D (5 bases). The CDR3 consists of 15 residues. Germline CDR1 reads DFQATT; CDR2 reads SNEGSKA (reference sequence). Deletions cut 3 bases from V and 1 base from J, with 13 bases between. The CDR3 DNA follows: TGCAGTGCTAGGGTGCAGGGAAGAAGCAATCAGCCCCAGCATTTT. As protein: CSARVQGRSNQPQHF.

The sample holds many counts of this clonotype. The chain employs TRBV29-1 and TRBJ2-2; 13 positions match TRBD2. The CDR3 has 16 amino acids. V lost 5 bases, J lost 1 base, and 4 bases stayed unmatched. Germline CDR1 SQVTM, CDR2 ANQGSEA. The CDR3 region is CSVFTSGRVNTGELFF. CDR3 bases: TGCAGCGTTTTCACTAGCGGGAGGGTGAACACCGGGGAGCTGTTTTTT.

The chain employs TRBV7-9 and TRBJ1-6; D gene uncertain. There are 15 residues in the CDR3. Trimming shortened V by 4 bases and J by 4 bases, and 11 bases separated the two germline ends. Per germline, CDR1 SEHNR and CDR2 FQNEAQ (reference sequence). Written as DNA, the CDR3 is TGTGCCAGCAGCTCTGGGATAGGTTATAATTCACCCCTCCACTTT. Protein sequence: CASSSGIGYNSPLHF.

This clonotype was observed many times. The chain is built from TRBV12-3 or TRBV12-4 and TRBJ1-2; D is unresolved. Deletions cut 5 bases from V and 8 bases from J, with 9 bases between. This CDR3 spans 11 amino acids. CDR3 sequence (DNA): TGTGCCAGCAGTCAATCGTGGGGCTACACCTTC. Encoded protein: CASSQSWGYTF.

This clonotype was seen at least ten times. V usage is TRBV7-6 and J usage is TRBJ1-4, with TRBD1 matching 7 bases. After removal of 3 bases from V and 8 bases from J, the junction contained 3 bases not matched to a gene. This CDR3 spans 13 amino acids. The germline gives CDR1 SGHVS, CDR2 FNYEAQ. In DNA, the CDR3 is TGTGCCAGCAGCTTGGGAGGGGGCGAAAAACTGTTTTTT. Amino acid sequence: CASSLGGGEKLFF.

Ten or more counts support this clonotype. The rearrangement uses TRBV29-1 and TRBJ1-5, with D unclear. CDR3 size: 14 residues. V lost 3 bases and J lost 8, with 17 bases in between. CDR1 and CDR2 (germline): SQVTM, ANQGSEA. CDR3 nucleotides: TGCAGCGTTGAGTCGGGGAATGGGCGGGAGCCCCAGCATTTT. Translating gives CSVESGNGREPQHF.

This clonotype was found many times. The chain uses TRBV12-3 or TRBV12-4 and TRBJ1-1, with TRBD1 as a possible D gene (6 bases). Trimming cost V 10 bases and J 5 bases, with 20 bases left between them. This CDR3 has 14 amino acids. In nucleotides, the CDR3 is TGTGCCAATTCGTGGGGGGGACAAAGGACTGAAGCTTTCTTT. It encodes CANSWGGQRTEAFF.

This clonotype was counted ten times or more. V gene TRBV20-1 combines with J gene TRBJ2-1; D is undetermined. V dropped 0 bases and J dropped 4 bases, with 13 bases sitting between them. This CDR3 comprises 15 residues. The V gene's germline CDR1 is DFQATT and CDR2 SNEGSKA (reference sequence). For the CDR3, the DNA is TGCAGTGCTAGAGATTCTGGAACCCTATACAATGAGCAGTTCTTC. Its protein is CSARDSGTLYNEQFF.

This clonotype was seen at least ten times. V is TRBV6-2 or TRBV6-3 and J is TRBJ2-7, with 7 bases aligning to TRBD2. Germline lookup yields CDR1 MNHEY and CDR2 SVGEGT. Unmatched junction bases numbered 7, after V lost 2 bases and J lost 6 bases. This CDR3 contains 14 residues. The CDR3, as DNA: TGTGCCAGCAGTTACGACGCGGGAGCTGCCGAGCAGTACTTC. Its translation: CASSYDAGAAEQYF.

This clonotype turned up a few times. V and J are TRBV19 and TRBJ1-5, with a tentative D call TRBD1 (5 bases). Germline loops: CDR1 LNHDA, CDR2 SQIVND (reference sequence). The CDR3 covers 14 residues. Between the trimmed V and J ends, which lost 3 bases and 7 bases, there was a span of 13 bases. CDR3 loop: CASSMGGGGQPQHF. In nucleotides, the CDR3 is TGTGCCAGTAGTATGGGGGGAGGCGGACAGCCCCAGCATTTT.

This clonotype was observed many times. The chain combines TRBV13 with TRBJ2-2; tentatively, D is TRBD2 (6 bases). The ends were cut back, 5 bases at V and 1 base at J, with 11 bases in the middle. CDR1 is PRHDT, CDR2 FYEKMQ, per germline (reference sequence). The CDR3 is made up of 15 amino acids. CDR3 amino acids: CASSAGLLNTGELFF. The CDR3 nucleotides are TGTGCCAGCAGCGCCGGACTATTGAACACCGGGGAGCTGTTTTTT.